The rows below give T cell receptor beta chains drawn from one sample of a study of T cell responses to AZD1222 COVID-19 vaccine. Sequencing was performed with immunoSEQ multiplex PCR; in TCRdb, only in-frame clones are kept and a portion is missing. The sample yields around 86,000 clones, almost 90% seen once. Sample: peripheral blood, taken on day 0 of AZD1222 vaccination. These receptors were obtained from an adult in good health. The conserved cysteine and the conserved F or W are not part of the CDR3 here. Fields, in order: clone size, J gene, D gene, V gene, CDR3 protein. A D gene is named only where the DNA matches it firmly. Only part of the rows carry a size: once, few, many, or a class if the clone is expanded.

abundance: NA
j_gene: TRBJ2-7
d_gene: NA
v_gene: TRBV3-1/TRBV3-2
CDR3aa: ASSQPDPRGEQY

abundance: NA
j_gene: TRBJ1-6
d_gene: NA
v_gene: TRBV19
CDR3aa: ASSSQSGGYNSPLH

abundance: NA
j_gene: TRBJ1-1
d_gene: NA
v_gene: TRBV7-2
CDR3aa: ASSVGHNTEAF

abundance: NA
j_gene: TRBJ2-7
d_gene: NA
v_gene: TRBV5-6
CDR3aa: ASRSQGTYPYEQY

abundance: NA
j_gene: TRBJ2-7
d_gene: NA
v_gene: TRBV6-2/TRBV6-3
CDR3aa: ASRYRSASYEQY

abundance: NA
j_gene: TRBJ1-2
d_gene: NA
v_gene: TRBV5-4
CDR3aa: ASSFGGGYGYT

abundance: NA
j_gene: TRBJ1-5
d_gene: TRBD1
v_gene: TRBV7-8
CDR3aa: ASSPDTQGTASNQPQH

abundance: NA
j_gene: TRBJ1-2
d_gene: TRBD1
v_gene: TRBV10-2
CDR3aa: ASRAGTGGDNYGYT

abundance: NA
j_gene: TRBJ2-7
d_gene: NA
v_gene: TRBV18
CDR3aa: ASAQGGGPQEQY

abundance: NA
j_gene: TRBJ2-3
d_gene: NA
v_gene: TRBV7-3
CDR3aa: ASSQNSGDTDTQY

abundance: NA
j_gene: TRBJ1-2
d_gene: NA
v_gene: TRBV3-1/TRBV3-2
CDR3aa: ASSLAWGNYGYT

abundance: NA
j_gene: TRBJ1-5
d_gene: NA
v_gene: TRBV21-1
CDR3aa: ASSKVFVYSNQPQH

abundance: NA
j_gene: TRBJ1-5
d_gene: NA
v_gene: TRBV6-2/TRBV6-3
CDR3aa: ASTPAGYQPQH

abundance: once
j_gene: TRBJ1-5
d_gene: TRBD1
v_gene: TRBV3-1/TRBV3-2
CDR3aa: ASSQDRQGGQPQH

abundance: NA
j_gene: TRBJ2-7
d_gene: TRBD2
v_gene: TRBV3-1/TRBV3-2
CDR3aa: ASSQEGATSGDPYEQY

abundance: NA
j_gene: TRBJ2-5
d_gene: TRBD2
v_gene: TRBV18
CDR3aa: ASSPPGLAGETQY

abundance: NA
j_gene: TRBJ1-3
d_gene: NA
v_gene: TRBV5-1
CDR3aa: ASSLWEWGSGNTIY

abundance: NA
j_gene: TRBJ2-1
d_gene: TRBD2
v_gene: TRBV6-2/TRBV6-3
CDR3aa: ASSPLVAGGMRYEQF

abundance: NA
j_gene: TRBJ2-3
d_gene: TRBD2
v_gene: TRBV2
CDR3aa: ATIRKVAGYITDTQY

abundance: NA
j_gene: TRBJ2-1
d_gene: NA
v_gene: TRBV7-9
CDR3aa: ASRLRDSFRSYNEQF

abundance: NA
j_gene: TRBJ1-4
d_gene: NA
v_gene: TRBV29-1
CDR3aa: SVGADEKLF

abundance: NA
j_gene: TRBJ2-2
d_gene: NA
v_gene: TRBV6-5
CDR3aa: ASSYSDRINTGELF

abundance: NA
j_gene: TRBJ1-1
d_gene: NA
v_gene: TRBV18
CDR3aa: ASSPSAMLRPNTEAF

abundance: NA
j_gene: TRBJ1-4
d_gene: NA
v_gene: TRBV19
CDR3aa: ASSTGVGRESWGKLF

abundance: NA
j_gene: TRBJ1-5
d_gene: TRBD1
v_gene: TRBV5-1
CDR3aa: ASSMTGGSNQPQH

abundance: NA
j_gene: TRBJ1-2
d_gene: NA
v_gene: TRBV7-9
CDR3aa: ASAADANYGYT